This is a list of T cell receptor beta chains from one sample in a study of early T cells in non-severe SARS-CoV-2 infection. TCRdb passed the 5' RACE reads through MiXCR, listing each CDR3 protein once. This sample has tens of thousands of distinct CDR3 sequences, with 3.5% to 5% found just once. Sequencing used whole blood. The receptor set was obtained from an adult who was a healthcare worker with PCR-confirmed SARS-CoV-2 infection or an uninfected control (not recorded which). Both conserved end residues are part of each CDR3. The D gene is left open where the match is weak. For some rows the clone size is stated as once, few or many, or as a class when expanded; others skip it.

abundance	d_gene	v_gene	j_gene	CDR3nt	CDR3aa
many	TRBD2	TRBV20-1	TRBJ2-5	TGCAGTGCCCTCCTTACCGGGACTAGCGGGGCCCAAGAGACCCAGTACTTC	CSALLTGTSGAQETQYF
many	-	TRBV12-3/TRBV12-4	TRBJ1-2	TGTGCCAGCAGATCAGGACCCGGGATCTATGGCTACACCTTC	CASRSGPGIYGYTF
many	-	TRBV12-3/TRBV12-4	TRBJ2-1	TGTGCCAGCACCACCGACAGGAGTGGTGTCGATGAGCAGTTCTTC	CASTTDRSGVDEQFF
many	-	TRBV2	TRBJ1-5	TGTGCCAGCAGTGAAGTGGGCGGGTATAGCAATCAGCCCCAGCATTTT	CASSEVGGYSNQPQHF
many	-	TRBV12-3/TRBV12-4	TRBJ1-1	TGTGCCAGCAGTATCAGGACTGTGATGAACACTGAAGCTTTCTTT	CASSIRTVMNTEAFF
many	-	TRBV7-2	TRBJ1-2	TGTGCCAGCAGCCAGGGACCGAACTATGGCTACACCTTC	CASSQGPNYGYTF
many	TRBD1	TRBV7-2	TRBJ2-3	TGTGCCAGCAGCTTAGGGGGGACAGGGGGCCAAGATACGCAGTATTTT	CASSLGGTGGQDTQYF
many	TRBD1	TRBV12-3/TRBV12-4	TRBJ2-1	TGTGCCAGCAGGGGGACAGGGGTATACAATGAGCAGTTCTTC	CASRGTGVYNEQFF
many	TRBD1	TRBV6-2/TRBV6-3	TRBJ2-1	TGTGCCAGCAATCCGGGGATGGGACAGGGGGCCGATGAGCAGTTCTTC	CASNPGMGQGADEQFF
many	-	TRBV7-3	TRBJ1-2	TGTGCCAGCAGCTTATTCTCTGGGGGTGCCTATGGCTACACCTTC	CASSLFSGGAYGYTF
-	TRBD2	TRBV14	TRBJ2-5	TGTGCCAGCAGCCCTTTTTTTACCGGACTAGCGGAGACCCAGTACTTC	CASSPFFTGLAETQYF
many	TRBD1	TRBV7-9	TRBJ2-7	TGTGCCAGCAGCACTGGGACAGGGGTCAAGGAACAGTACTTC	CASSTGTGVKEQYF